This T cell receptor beta chain came from a study of blood T cell repertoires in COVID-19. About the research overall: The United States, Italy and Spain supplied acute and convalescent COVID-19 samples. Sample material is recorded as cDNA or gDNA derived from T cells, B-cell-depleted T cells, or PBMCs.

Per the authors' pipeline: Scientists estimated how many nucleated cells there were by amplifying reference gene primers. Clones were read by immunoSEQ multiplex PCR, and TCRdb kept only the in-frame ones, dropping some. That table is the source of V, J and clone size, and D and trimming were worked out from the DNA. The sample consists of 150,000 to 200,000 clones, around 90% of them appearing once. Germline V CDR1 and CDR2: SGHNT, YENEEA. The CDR3 loop spans 15 amino acids. V lost 5 bases and J lost 4; bases outside the gene matches: 4. The V and J genes are TRBV11-3 and TRBJ2-1; 11 nucleotides line up with TRBD2. The sequence derives from a woman aged 50 to 65 with acute or convalescent COVID-19. Sequenced input: peripheral blood. The DNA for the CDR3 is TGTGCCAGCAGCGCCTTAGCGGGGGGGTACAATGAGCAGTTCTTC. Amino acid sequence: CASSALAGGYNEQFF.